This T cell receptor (beta chain) derives from a study of cytomegalovirus exposure and HLA in healthy donors. On this clone itself: Antigen specificity is unknown.

CDR1 is GTSNPN and CDR2 is SVGIG in the germline V gene (reference sequence). Between the trimmed V and J ends, which lost 0 bases and 0 bases, there was a span of 8 bases. CDR3 length: 15 amino acids. 13 Jbeta primers and 60 Vbeta primers were used for the PCR. In the authors' workflow: Later analysis identified roughly 82 million unique TCR beta chains, roughly 11 million shared. Only in-frame clones appear in the TCRdb table, and some are missing; sequencing was by immunoSEQ multiplex PCR. V and J calls and clone size are copied from that table; D and trimming were computed from the DNA. The sample records 90,000 to 150,000 clones, over 75% being singletons. Study-level results: Most observed TCR sequences were rare, whereas some public TCRs were detected in many donors. Within a later analysis, the majority of CMV-associated TCR beta chains appeared HLA-restricted.

The sequenced sample consisted of PBMCs. The chain links TRBV30 to TRBJ1-4; D is possibly TRBD1 (6 bases). This clonotype was obtained from a woman aged 18-29 years in good health and CMV-seronegative. CDR3 DNA sequence: TGTGCCTGGAGTGTAGGGGGAGCAACTAATGAAAAACTGTTTTTT. It is translated as CAWSVGGATNEKLFF.